This TCR beta chain appears in the sequencing data of a study of T cell changes during pregnancy in multiple sclerosis. Assay used: immunoSEQ multiplex PCR; TCRdb lists only in-frame clones, some missing. Of some 76,000 clones in the sample, around 90% were seen once. Germline V gene sequence: CDR1 MNHNY, CDR2 SVGAGI (reference sequence). V lost 5 bases, J lost 3 bases, and 7 bases stayed unmatched. There are 15 residues in the CDR3. V and J are TRBV6-6 and TRBJ2-7; 10 bases match TRBD1. The TCR was taken from a female donor with multiple sclerosis, enrolled in a pregnancy study. The source material was CD4+ T cells from peripheral blood mononuclear cells, sampled after pregnancy. The CDR3 region is CASSPPGQGSYEQYF. Written as DNA, the CDR3 is TGTGCCAGCAGTCCCCCGGGACAGGGGAGCTACGAGCAGTACTTC.